Shown below are 29 T cell receptor beta chains from a single sample sequenced in a study of blood T cell repertoires in COVID-19. Measured with immunoSEQ multiplex PCR; TCRdb has only the in-frame clones, and not every one. This sample carries 160,000 or so clones, approximately 80% of them seen once, and the ten largest clones take 1.5% to 1.9%. Sample: peripheral blood. The receptors were sampled from a human donor in a cohort sampled during active COVID-19.

The sample holds one count of this clone. The DNA is left out, because the CDR3 cannot be placed on it with certainty; the CDR3 is given as TCRdb lists it. The V call is TRBV7-9, the J call TRBJ2-5; the tabulated D call, TRBD1, remains unverified against the DNA. The CDR3 length equals 14 residues, ends included. Germline assignment: CDR1 SEHNR and CDR2 FQNEAQ (reference sequence). The CDR3 region is CASSFGPGQETQYF.

The chain combines TRBV11-2 with TRBJ2-7, with 7 bases matching TRBD2. The CDR3 has 17 residues. The germline V gene has CDR1 SGHAT and CDR2 FQNNGV. J was trimmed by 6 bases and V by 1 base; bases with no gene match: 15. The CDR3 loop reads CASSLASGGGIDLEQYF. The CDR3 DNA follows: TGTGCCAGCAGCTTAGCCTCGGGGGGAGGGATTGACCTCGAGCAGTACTTC.

The chain recombines TRBV19 with TRBJ1-5; no firm D call. The CDR3 extends over 16 amino acids. CDR1 and CDR2 from the germline V gene are LNHDA and SQIVND (reference sequence). V was shortened by 1 base and J by 2 bases, with 12 bases between the two germline ends. The CDR3 here is CASSIVGEVRNQPQHF. The CDR3 DNA is TGTGCCAGTAGTATAGTCGGGGAGGTTCGCAATCAGCCCCAGCATTTT.

V usage is TRBV18 and J usage is TRBJ2-4; a weak D match, TRBD2 (6 bases). The V and J ends lost 6 bases and 6 bases respectively, with 15 bases between them. The CDR3 totals 14 residues. Per the germline V gene, CDR1 is KGHSH and CDR2 is LQKENI. The CDR3 reads CASSRALGGNIQYF. CDR3 nucleotides: TGTGCCAGCTCGCGGGCCCTGGGGGGAAACATTCAGTACTTC.

This chain joins TRBV4-1 and TRBJ1-2; 8 positions agree with TRBD1. Per germline, CDR1 MGHRA and CDR2 YSYEKL. CDR3 length: 15 residues. V shed 0 bases and J 8 bases; nucleotides not matched to a gene: 8. The CDR3 sequence: CASSQDWGRGHGYTF. DNA for the CDR3: TGCGCCAGCAGCCAAGATTGGGGCAGGGGGCACGGCTACACCTTC.

A single count supports this clone. The V gene is TRBV9, the J gene TRBJ1-3, with D perhaps matching TRBD1 (5 bases). Deletions cut 1 base from V and 0 bases from J, with 11 bases between. This CDR3 contains 16 residues. Germline V gene sequence: CDR1 SGDLS, CDR2 YYNGEE. The CDR3 region is CASSVLGRTSGNTIYF. The CDR3 DNA reads as TGTGCCAGCAGCGTATTGGGGCGGACCTCTGGAAACACCATATATTTT.

The chain combines TRBV9 with TRBJ2-3, with a possible D match to TRBD1 (6 bases). Trimming took 3 bases from V and 2 from J, leaving 13 bases between them. CDR1 and CDR2 (germline): SGDLS, YYNGEE. CDR3 length: 15 residues. CDR3 protein: CASSEVQGPTDTQYF. CDR3 nucleotide sequence: TGTGCCAGCAGCGAAGTCCAGGGGCCCACAGATACGCAGTATTTT.

This clone was found a few times. The CDR3, as DNA: TGTGCCAGCAGCCAAACCCCCCCCTGGGACACCTTCAGTTCACCCCTCCACTTT. Translation: CASSQTPPWDTFSSPLHF. The genes are TRBV14 and TRBJ1-6; tentatively, D is TRBD1 (6 bases). CDR1 is SGHDN, CDR2 FVKESK, per germline. The germline V and J ends were trimmed by 2 bases and 9 bases, with 23 bases remaining between them. This CDR3 is built from 18 residues.

The genes are TRBV9 and TRBJ2-3; 12 positions agree with TRBD2. With V trimmed by 2 bases and J by 3 bases, 4 bases remained unmatched. This CDR3 has 16 amino acids. CDR1 is SGDLS, CDR2 YYNGEE, per germline. The CDR3 DNA reads as TGTGCCAGCAGCGTCCTAGCGGGGGGGCCTACAGATACGCAGTATTTT. This codes for CASSVLAGGPTDTQYF.

The chain is built from TRBV24-1 and TRBJ2-5, with TRBD2 as a possible D gene (6 bases). The V gene's germline CDR1 is KGHDR and CDR2 SFDVKD. V was clipped by 9 bases and J by 4 bases, with 14 bases between them. The CDR3 sequence is 13 residues long. The CDR3 DNA follows: TGTGCCACCGGAGGGAATGAGGGAGAGACCCAGTACTTC. Translation: CATGGNEGETQYF.

The rearrangement uses TRBV18 and TRBJ1-5, with D uncertain. CDR1 is KGHSH and CDR2 is LQKENI in the germline V gene. The CDR3 sequence is 14 residues long. V was trimmed by 4 bases and J by 5 bases, leaving 12 bases between them. The CDR3 bases are TGTGCCAGCTCACGAAACGGGTTCGATCAGCCCCAGCATTTT. It encodes CASSRNGFDQPQHF.

V is TRBV19 and J is TRBJ1-5; 11 bases align to TRBD1. The germline V gene encodes CDR1 LNHDA and CDR2 SQIVND (reference sequence). This CDR3 is 15 amino acids long. V was pared by 4 bases and J by 6 bases, with 5 bases of the junction left unmatched. The CDR3 loop reads CASSTRTGGGQPQHF. The CDR3 DNA sequence: TGTGCCAGTAGTACCCGGACAGGGGGCGGTCAGCCCCAGCATTTT. The whole variable domain, remainder taken from reference TRBV19 and TRBJ1-5, is DGGITQSPKYLFRKEGQNVTLSCEQNLNHDAMYWYRQDPGQGLRLIYYSQIVNDFQKGDIAEGYSVSREKKESFPLTVTSAQKNPTAFYLCASSTRTGGGQPQHFGDGTRLSIL.

CDR3 in amino acids: CASSRPVTATEAFF. DNA for the CDR3: TGTGCCAGCAGTCGCCCAGTCACAGCCACTGAAGCTTTCTTT. The rearrangement uses TRBV6-2 or TRBV6-3 and TRBJ1-1; unclear D gene. V lost 5 bases to trimming and J lost 4 bases, with 14 bases between them. Germline V lookup: CDR1 MNHEY, CDR2 SVGEGT. CDR3 length equals 14 residues.

The rearrangement joins TRBV19 to TRBJ1-1; the match to TRBD1 covers 7 bases. V was pared by 5 bases and J by 5 bases, with 11 bases of the junction left unmatched. CDR3 length: 15 amino acids. CDR1 and CDR2 (germline): LNHDA, SQIVND (reference sequence). Here the CDR3 reads CASSPKQGWGTEAFF. DNA for the CDR3: TGTGCCAGTAGTCCAAAACAGGGGTGGGGTACTGAAGCTTTCTTT.

This CDR3 reads CASSPAMGSTEAFF. CDR3 nucleotide sequence: TGTGCCAGCAGTCCCGCTATGGGGAGCACTGAAGCTTTCTTT. V gene TRBV14 combines with J gene TRBJ1-1; D remains ambiguous. The V gene's germline CDR1 is SGHDN and CDR2 FVKESK. The CDR3 length is 14 residues. With 6 bases removed from V and 4 bases from J, the gap between germline ends came to 15 bases.

The gene calls are TRBV19 and TRBJ1-1; D is unclear. This CDR3 region has 16 residues. V dropped 3 bases and J dropped 0 bases, with 14 bases sitting between them. Germline CDR1 is LNHDA and CDR2 is SQIVND (reference sequence). The CDR3 protein is CASSIRRTTMNTEAFF. Here the CDR3 DNA reads TGTGCCAGTAGTATCAGACGGACTACTATGAACACTGAAGCTTTCTTT.

This clone occurred once. The chain's CDR3 is CASSLAGIGQPQHF. CDR3 sequence (DNA): TGTGCCAGCAGCTTGGCAGGGATAGGTCAGCCCCAGCATTTT. The chain recombines TRBV5-4 with TRBJ1-5; tentatively, D is TRBD1 (5 bases). There are 14 residues in the CDR3. Looked up from germline, CDR1 is SGHNT and CDR2 is YYREEE (reference sequence). Trimming removed 0 bases from V and 6 bases from J, with 10 bases in between.

The V call is TRBV25-1, the J call TRBJ2-7, with 10 bases fitting TRBD2. The CDR3 extends over 14 amino acids. V shed 4 bases and J 5 bases; nucleotides not matched to a gene: 5. Germline V lookup: CDR1 MGHDK, CDR2 SYGVNS. CDR3 amino acids: CASSGLAGGHEQYF. In nucleotides, the CDR3 is TGTGCCAGCAGTGGTTTAGCGGGAGGTCACGAGCAGTACTTC.

The chain has TRBV29-1 and TRBJ1-1; D unresolved. CDR3 size: 11 residues. CDR1 is SQVTM, CDR2 ANQGSEA, per germline. The CDR3 bases are TGCAGTTACACGGGCGGGACTGAAGCTTTCTTT. This encodes CSYTGGTEAFF.

This chain uses TRBV2 with TRBJ2-1; TRBD1 aligns across 8 bases. Germline CDR1 is SNHLY and CDR2 is FYNNEI. The CDR3 length is 16 residues. V gave up 5 bases and J gave up 0 bases; unmatched junction bases: 6. CDR3 sequence reads: CASSRQGLGSYNEQFF. Here the CDR3 DNA reads TGTGCCAGCAGTCGACAGGGGCTGGGCTCCTACAATGAGCAGTTCTTC.

The chain is built from TRBV4-3 and TRBJ1-2; D is ambiguous. Germline CDR1 and CDR2: LGHNA and YSLEER. Trimming removed 1 base at V and 8 bases at J, with 11 bases between. This CDR3 is built from 13 residues. The CDR3 coding sequence is TGCGCCAGCAGCCAAGGGAAACCGGGGGGCTACACCTTC. Amino acid sequence: CASSQGKPGGYTF.

The V call is TRBV6-5, the J call TRBJ1-4; tentative D call: TRBD1 (5 bases). V shed 7 bases and J shed 1 base, with 10 bases lying between them. The CDR3 totals 14 residues. Germline V lookup: CDR1 MNHEY, CDR2 SVGAGI. The CDR3 region has the DNA TGTGCCAGCAATCAGCAGGGAACTAATGAAAAACTGTTTTTT. Protein sequence: CASNQQGTNEKLFF.

V is TRBV6-2 or TRBV6-3 and J is TRBJ2-7; 12 bases are shared with TRBD2. With 2 bases clipped from V and 0 bases from J, the junction kept 11 bases outside the gene matches. CDR3 length: 19 residues. The germline V gene encodes CDR1 MNHEY and CDR2 SVGEGT. CDR3 coding DNA: TGTGCCAGCAGTTACCCACTAGGGACTAGCGGGTTCCACTCCTACGAGCAGTACTTC. This sequence encodes CASSYPLGTSGFHSYEQYF.

As regards this clone: Other DNA sequences in the sample encode the same CDR3. V usage is TRBV7-3 and J usage is TRBJ1-1; D is ambiguous. Germline V gene data show CDR1 as SGHTA and CDR2 as FQGTGA. The CDR3 covers 13 residues. The V and J ends lost 4 bases and 1 base respectively, with 7 bases between them. For the CDR3, the DNA is TGTGCCAGCAGCTCCCAGGAGAACACTGAAGCTTTCTTT. This translates into CASSSQENTEAFF.

The rearrangement joins TRBV7-8 to TRBJ2-7, with 7 positions matching TRBD2. Losses at the gene ends were 5 bases for V and 3 bases for J; bases not matched to a gene: 7. The CDR3 is 14 amino acids. In germline, CDR1 is SGHVS, CDR2 FQNEAQ. The CDR3 reads CASSPPGGNYEQYF. In DNA, the CDR3 is TGTGCCAGCAGCCCCCCCGGGGGGAACTACGAGCAGTACTTC.

This chain links TRBV29-1 with TRBJ1-5; D is uncertain. The V gene's germline CDR1 is SQVTM and CDR2 ANQGSEA. Trimming shortened V by 4 bases and J by 3 bases, and 7 bases separated the two germline ends. CDR3 length: 12 amino acids. CDR3 in DNA: TGCAGCGTTGGGGAGCTCAATCAGCCCCAGCATTTT. Its translation: CSVGELNQPQHF.

This chain joins TRBV7-8 and TRBJ2-7; D unresolved. This CDR3 is built from 13 residues. CDR1 and CDR2 (germline): SGHVS, FQNEAQ. V was trimmed by 1 base and J by 3 bases, leaving 7 bases between them. The CDR3 here is CASSLGINYEQYF. The CDR3 nucleotides read TGTGCCAGCAGCTTAGGTATAAACTACGAGCAGTACTTC.

The rearrangement uses TRBV14 and TRBJ1-6, with TRBD1 matching over 7 bases. Germline lookup yields CDR1 SGHDN and CDR2 FVKESK. The length of the CDR3 is 15 residues. Trimming removed 3 bases from V and 6 bases from J; junction bases left unmatched: 5. CDR3 sequence (DNA): TGTGCCAGCAGCCACGTGGGACAGATTAATTCACCCCTCCACTTT. It translates to CASSHVGQINSPLHF.

This clone appeared once. The V gene is TRBV29-1, the J gene TRBJ1-2; 8 nucleotides line up with TRBD1. CDR3 length: 14 amino acids. Trimming cost V 7 bases and J 5 bases; bases outside gene matches: 12. Looked up from germline, CDR1 is SQVTM and CDR2 is ANQGSEA. The CDR3 loop reads CSAEPGGPGYGYTF. The CDR3 DNA sequence: TGCAGCGCCGAACCAGGGGGCCCGGGATATGGCTACACCTTC.